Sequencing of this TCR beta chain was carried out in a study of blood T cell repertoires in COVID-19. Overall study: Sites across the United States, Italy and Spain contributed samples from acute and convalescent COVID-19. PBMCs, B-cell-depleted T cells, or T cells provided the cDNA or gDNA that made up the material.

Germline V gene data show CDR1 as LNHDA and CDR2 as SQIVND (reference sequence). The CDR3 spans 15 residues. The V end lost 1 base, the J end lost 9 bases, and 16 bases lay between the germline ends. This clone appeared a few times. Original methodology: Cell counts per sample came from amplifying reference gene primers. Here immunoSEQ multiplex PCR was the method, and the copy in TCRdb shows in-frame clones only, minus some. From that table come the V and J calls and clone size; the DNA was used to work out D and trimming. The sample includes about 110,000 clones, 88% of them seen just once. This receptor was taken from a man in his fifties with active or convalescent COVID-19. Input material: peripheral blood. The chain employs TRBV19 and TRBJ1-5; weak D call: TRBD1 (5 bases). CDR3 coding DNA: TGTGCCAGTAGTATAGGAACAGGCGAATCGGGGCCCCAGCATTTT. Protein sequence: CASSIGTGESGPQHF.